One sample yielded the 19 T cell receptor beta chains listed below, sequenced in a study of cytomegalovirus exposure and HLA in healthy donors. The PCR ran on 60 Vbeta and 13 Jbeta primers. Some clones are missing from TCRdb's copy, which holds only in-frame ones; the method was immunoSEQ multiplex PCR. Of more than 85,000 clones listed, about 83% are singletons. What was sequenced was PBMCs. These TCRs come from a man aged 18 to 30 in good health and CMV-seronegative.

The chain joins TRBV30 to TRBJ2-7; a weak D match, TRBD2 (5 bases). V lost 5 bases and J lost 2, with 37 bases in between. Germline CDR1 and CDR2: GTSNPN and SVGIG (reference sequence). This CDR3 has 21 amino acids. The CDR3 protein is CAWLVVITEDSTFSEAYEQYF. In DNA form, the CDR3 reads TGTGCCTGGTTGGTTGTTATTACTGAGGACTCTACTTTTTCTGAAGCCTACGAGCAGTACTTC. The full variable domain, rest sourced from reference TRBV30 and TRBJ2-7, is SQTIHQWPATLVQPVGSPLSLECTVEGTSNPNLYWYRQAAGRGLQLLFYSVGIGQISSEVPQNLSASRPQDRQFILSSKKLLLSDSGFYLCAWLVVITEDSTFSEAYEQYFGPGTRLTVT.

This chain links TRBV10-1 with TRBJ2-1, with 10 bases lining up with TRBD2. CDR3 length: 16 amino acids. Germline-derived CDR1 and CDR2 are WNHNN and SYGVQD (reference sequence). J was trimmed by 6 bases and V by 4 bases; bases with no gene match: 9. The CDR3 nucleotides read TGCGCCAGCAGTGGGGCAAGCGGGAGGGCCGTCAATGAGCAGTTCTTC. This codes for CASSGASGRAVNEQFF.

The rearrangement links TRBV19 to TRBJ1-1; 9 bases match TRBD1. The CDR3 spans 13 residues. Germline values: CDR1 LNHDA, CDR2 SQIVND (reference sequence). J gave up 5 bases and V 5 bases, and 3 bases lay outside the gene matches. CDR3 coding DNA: TGTGCCAGTAGTTGGGACAGGGATACTGAAGCTTTCTTT. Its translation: CASSWDRDTEAFF.

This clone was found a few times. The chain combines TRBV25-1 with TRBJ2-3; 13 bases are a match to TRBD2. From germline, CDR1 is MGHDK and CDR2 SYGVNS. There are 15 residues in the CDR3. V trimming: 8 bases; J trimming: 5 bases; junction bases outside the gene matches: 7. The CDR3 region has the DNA TGTGCCAGCCCCACTAGCGGGAGGGCCCGAGATACGCAGTATTTT. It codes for CASPTSGRARDTQYF. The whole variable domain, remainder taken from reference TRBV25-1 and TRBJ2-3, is EADIYQTPRYLVIGTGKKITLECSQTMGHDKMYWYQQDPGMELHLIHYSYGVNSTEKGDLSSESTVSRIRTEHFPLTLESARPSHTSQYLCASPTSGRARDTQYFGPGTRLTVL.

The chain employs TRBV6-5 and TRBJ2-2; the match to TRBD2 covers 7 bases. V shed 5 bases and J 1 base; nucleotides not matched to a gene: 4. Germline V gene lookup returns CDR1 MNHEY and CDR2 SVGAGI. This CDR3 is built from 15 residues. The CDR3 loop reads CASSVERENTGELFF. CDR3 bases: TGTGCCAGCAGTGTCGAGCGGGAGAACACCGGGGAGCTGTTTTTT.

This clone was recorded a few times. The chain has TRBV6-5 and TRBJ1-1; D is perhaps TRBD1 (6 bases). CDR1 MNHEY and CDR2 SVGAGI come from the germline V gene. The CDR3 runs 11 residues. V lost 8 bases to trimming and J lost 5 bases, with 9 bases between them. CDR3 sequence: CASVRGTEAFF. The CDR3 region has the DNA TGTGCCAGCGTCAGGGGAACTGAAGCTTTCTTT.

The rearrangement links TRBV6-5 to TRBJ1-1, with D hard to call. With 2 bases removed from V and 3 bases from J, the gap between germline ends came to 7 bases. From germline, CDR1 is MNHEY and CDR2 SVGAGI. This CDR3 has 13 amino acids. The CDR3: CASSYGADTEAFF. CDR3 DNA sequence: TGTGCCAGCAGTTACGGAGCCGACACTGAAGCTTTCTTT.

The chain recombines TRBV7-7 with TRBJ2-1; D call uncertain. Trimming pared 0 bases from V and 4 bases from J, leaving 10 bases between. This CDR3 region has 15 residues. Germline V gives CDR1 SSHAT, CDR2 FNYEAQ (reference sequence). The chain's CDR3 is CASSLAPVGYNEQFF. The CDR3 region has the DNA TGTGCCAGCAGCTTAGCGCCGGTCGGTTACAATGAGCAGTTCTTC.

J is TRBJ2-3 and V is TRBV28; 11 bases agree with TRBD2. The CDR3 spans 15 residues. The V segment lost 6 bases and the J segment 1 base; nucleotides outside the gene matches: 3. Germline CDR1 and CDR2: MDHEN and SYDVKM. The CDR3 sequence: CASSQLAGGTDTQYF. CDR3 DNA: TGTGCCAGCAGCCAACTAGCGGGAGGCACAGATACGCAGTATTTT.

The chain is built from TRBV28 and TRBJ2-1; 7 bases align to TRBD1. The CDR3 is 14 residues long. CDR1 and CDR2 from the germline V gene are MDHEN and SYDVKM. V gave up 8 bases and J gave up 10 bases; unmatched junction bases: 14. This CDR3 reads CASGPDRASGEQFF. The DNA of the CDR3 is TGTGCCAGCGGACCAGACAGGGCCTCGGGGGAGCAGTTCTTC.

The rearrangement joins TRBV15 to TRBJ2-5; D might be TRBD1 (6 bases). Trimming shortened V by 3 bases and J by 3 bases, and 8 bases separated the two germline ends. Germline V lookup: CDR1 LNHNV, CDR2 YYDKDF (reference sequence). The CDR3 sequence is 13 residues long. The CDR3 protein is CATSRAGEETQYF. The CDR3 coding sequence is TGTGCCACCAGCAGGGCAGGGGAAGAGACCCAGTACTTC.

This CDR3 reads CASSLIPGLANNEQFF. The CDR3 bases are TGTGCCAGCAGCCTAATACCGGGACTAGCGAACAATGAGCAGTTCTTC. The chain recombines TRBV11-3 with TRBJ2-1, with 10 bases that match TRBD2. CDR1 and CDR2 (germline): SGHNT, YENEEA. The CDR3 extends over 16 amino acids. V dropped 5 bases and J dropped 5; count of bases not matched to a gene: 9.

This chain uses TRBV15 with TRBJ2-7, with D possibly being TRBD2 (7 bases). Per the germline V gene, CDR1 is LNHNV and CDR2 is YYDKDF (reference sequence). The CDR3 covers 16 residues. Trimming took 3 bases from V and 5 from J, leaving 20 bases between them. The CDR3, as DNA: TGTGCCACCAGCAGCAGGGGAACTAGCGTGATGAACGAGCAGTACTTC. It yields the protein CATSSRGTSVMNEQYF. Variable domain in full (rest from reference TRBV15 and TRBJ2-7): DAMVIQNPRYQVTQFGKPVTLSCSQTLNHNVMYWYQQKSSQAPKLLFHYYDKDFNNEADTPDNFQSRRPNTSFCFLDIRSPGLGDTAMYLCATSSRGTSVMNEQYFGPGTRLTVT.

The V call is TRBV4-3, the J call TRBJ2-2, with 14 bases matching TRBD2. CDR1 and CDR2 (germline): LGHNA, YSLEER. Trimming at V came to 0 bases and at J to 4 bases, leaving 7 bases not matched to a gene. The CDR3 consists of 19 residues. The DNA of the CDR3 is TGCGCCAGCAGCCAAGAGTCAAAGGGACTAGCGGGAGTCACCGGGGAGCTGTTTTTT. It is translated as CASSQESKGLAGVTGELFF.

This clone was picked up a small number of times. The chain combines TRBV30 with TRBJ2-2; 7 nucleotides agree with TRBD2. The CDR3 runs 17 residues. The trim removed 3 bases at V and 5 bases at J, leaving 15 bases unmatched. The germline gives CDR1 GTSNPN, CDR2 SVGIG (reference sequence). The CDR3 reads CAWRLTALGLGTGELFF. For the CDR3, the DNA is TGTGCCTGGAGATTAACCGCCCTCGGACTAGGGACCGGGGAGCTGTTTTTT.

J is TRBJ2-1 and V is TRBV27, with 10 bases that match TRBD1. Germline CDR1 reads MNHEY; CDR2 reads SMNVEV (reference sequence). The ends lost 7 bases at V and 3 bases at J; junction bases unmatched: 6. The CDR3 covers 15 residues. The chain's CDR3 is CASTVTGGDYNEQFF. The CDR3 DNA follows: TGTGCCAGCACCGTGACAGGGGGCGACTACAATGAGCAGTTCTTC.

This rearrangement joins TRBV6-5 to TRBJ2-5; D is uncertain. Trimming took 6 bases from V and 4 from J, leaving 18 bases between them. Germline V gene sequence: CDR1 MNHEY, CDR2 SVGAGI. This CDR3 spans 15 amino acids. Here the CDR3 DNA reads TGTGCCAGCAGGCCTCGCGATCTCATTACAGAGACCCAGTACTTC. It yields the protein CASRPRDLITETQYF.

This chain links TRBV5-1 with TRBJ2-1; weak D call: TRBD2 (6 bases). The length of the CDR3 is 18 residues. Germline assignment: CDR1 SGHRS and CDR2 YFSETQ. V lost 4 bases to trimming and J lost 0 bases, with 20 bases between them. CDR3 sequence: CASSRLLQLGSSYNEQFF. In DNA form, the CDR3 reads TGCGCCAGCAGCCGACTTCTTCAACTCGGGAGCTCCTACAATGAGCAGTTCTTC.

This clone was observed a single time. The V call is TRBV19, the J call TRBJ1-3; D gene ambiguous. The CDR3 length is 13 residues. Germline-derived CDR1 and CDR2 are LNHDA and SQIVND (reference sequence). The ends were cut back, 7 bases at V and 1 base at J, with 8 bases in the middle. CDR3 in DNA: TGTGCCAGTAATCCAGGATCTGGAAACACCATATATTTT. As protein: CASNPGSGNTIYF.